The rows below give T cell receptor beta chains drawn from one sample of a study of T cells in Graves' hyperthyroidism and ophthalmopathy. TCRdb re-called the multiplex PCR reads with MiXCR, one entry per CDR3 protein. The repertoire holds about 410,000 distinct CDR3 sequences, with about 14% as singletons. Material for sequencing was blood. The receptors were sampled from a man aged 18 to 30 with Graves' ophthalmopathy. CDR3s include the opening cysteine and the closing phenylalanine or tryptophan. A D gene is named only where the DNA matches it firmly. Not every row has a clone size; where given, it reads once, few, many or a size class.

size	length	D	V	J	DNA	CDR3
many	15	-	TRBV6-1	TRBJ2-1	TGTGCCAGCAGTTATAGTGAGCCCCAGGCCAATGAGCAGTTCTTC	CASSYSEPQANEQFF
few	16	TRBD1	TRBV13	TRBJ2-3	TGTGCCAGCAGCTTAGGGAGGACAGGGTTTGCAGATACGCAGTATTTT	CASSLGRTGFADTQYF
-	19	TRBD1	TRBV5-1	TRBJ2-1	TGCGCCAGCAGCTTGGTCGGGACAGGCGGGATTTCAAACTACAATGAGCAGTTCTTC	CASSLVGTGGISNYNEQFF
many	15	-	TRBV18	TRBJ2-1	TGTGCCAGCTCACCCCTGGGAGCCTCGGGGAATGAGCAGTTCTTC	CASSPLGASGNEQFF
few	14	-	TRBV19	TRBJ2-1	TGTGCCAGTAGTATTCGGGGGCGCGGGGGTGAGCAGTTCTTC	CASSIRGRGGEQFF
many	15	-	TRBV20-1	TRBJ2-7	TGCAGTGCTAGAGTATTCCAGCGTAACTCCTACGAGCAGTACTTC	CSARVFQRNSYEQYF
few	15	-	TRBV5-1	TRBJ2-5	TGCGCCAGCTGTAAAGAGGGCGTAGCACAAGAGACCCAGTACTTC	CASCKEGVAQETQYF
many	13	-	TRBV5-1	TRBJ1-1	TGCGCCAGCAGCTTGGCCGGCCAGAACATGGCTTTCTTT	CASSLAGQNMAFF
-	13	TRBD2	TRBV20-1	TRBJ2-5	TGCAGTGCTGTTAGCGGGGGGAGGGAGACCCAGTACTTC	CSAVSGGRETQYF
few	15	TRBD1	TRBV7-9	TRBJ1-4	TGTGCCAGCAGCACGACAGGGGGAACTAATGAAAAACTGTTTTTT	CASSTTGGTNEKLFF
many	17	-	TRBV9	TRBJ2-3	TGTGCCAGCAGCGTAGAAGGGGGGGCGAATGGCGCAGATACGCAGTATTTT	CASSVEGGANGADTQYF
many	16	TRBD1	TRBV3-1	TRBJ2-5	TGTGCCAGCAGCCCAGCCGGGACAGGGATGTCAGAGACCCAGTACTTC	CASSPAGTGMSETQYF
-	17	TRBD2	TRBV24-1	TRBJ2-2	TGTGCCACCAGTGGCTCAGCGGGGGAGCCGAACACCGGGGAGCTGTTTTTT	CATSGSAGEPNTGELFF
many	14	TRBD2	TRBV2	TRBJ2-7	TGTGCCAGCAGGCCCGGGACTACATCCTACGAGCAGTACTTC	CASRPGTTSYEQYF
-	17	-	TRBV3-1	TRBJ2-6	TGTGCCAGCAGCCTTTTGGGGGTAGCTTCTGGGGCCAACGTCCTGACTTTC	CASSLLGVASGANVLTF
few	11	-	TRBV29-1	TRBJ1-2	TGCAGCTCCAATGGGGGGACTGGCTACACCTTC	CSSNGGTGYTF
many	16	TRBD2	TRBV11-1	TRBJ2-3	TGTGCCAGCAGCTCAAGTCCGGGGGGGGGCACAGATACGCAGTATTTT	CASSSSPGGGTDTQYF
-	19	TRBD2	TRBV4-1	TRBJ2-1	TGCGCCAGCAGCCAAGTCGCTAGCGGGGGGGCCAGTAGTTTCAATGAGCAGTTCTTC	CASSQVASGGASSFNEQFF
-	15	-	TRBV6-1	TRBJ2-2	TGTGCCAGCAGCAGACGCTTTCTGAACACCGGGGAGCTGTTTTTT	CASSRRFLNTGELFF
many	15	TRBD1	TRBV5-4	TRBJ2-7	TGTGCCAGCAGCTGGGATTTGGGACAGACCTACGAGCAGTACTTC	CASSWDLGQTYEQYF
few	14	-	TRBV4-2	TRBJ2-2	TGTGCCAGCAGCGAGAGGCCAAACACCGGGGAGCTGTTTTTT	CASSERPNTGELFF
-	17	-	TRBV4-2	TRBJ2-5	TGTGCCAGCAGCCTCTTCCTAGGCGGGCCCTCCCAAGAGACCCAGTACTTC	CASSLFLGGPSQETQYF
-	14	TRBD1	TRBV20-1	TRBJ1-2	TGCAGTGCTAGGGAGGACAGGAGATTATATGGCTACACCTTC	CSAREDRRLYGYTF
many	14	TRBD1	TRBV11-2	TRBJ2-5	TGTGCCAGCAGCTTGGGACAGGGGAGAGAGACCCAGTACTTC	CASSLGQGRETQYF
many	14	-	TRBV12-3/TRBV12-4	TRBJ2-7	TGTGCCAGCAGTTTGACGCGGTCAGCGCGCGAGCAGTACTTC	CASSLTRSAREQYF
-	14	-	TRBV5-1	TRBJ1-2	TGCGCCAGCAGCCACGGAGGAGGGATGGATGGCTACACCTTC	CASSHGGGMDGYTF
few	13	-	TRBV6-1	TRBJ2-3	TGTGCCAGCAGGCCCTGGTCGGGGGATACGCAGTATTTT	CASRPWSGDTQYF
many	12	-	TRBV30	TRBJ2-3	TGTGCCTGGAGCCCAAAGCTGGATACGCAGTATTTT	CAWSPKLDTQYF
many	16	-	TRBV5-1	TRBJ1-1	TGCGCCAGCAGCTTGGCCGGGCCACCTCTATCAACTGAAGCTTTCTTT	CASSLAGPPLSTEAFF